This T cell receptor beta chain derives from a study of blood T cell repertoires in COVID-19. Turning to the study itself: Sites in the United States, Italy and Spain provided acute and convalescent COVID-19 samples.

The assay was immunoSEQ multiplex PCR, and TCRdb's table has in-frame clones only and misses some. The top ten hold 1.9% of the sample, which has about 130,000 clones, approximately 80% seen once. Per the germline V gene, CDR1 is MNHEY and CDR2 is SMNVEV (reference sequence). The CDR3 has 13 residues. Trimming took 5 bases from V and 2 from J, leaving 8 bases between them. Sequencing input: peripheral blood. The chain is built from TRBV27 and TRBJ2-3, with D tentatively TRBD2 (5 bases). The origin of this receptor is an older man with acute or convalescent COVID-19. CDR3 nucleotides: TGTGCCAGCAGTAGCGGATCCACAGATACGCAGTATTTT. It specifies CASSSGSTDTQYF.